This TCR beta chain was sequenced in a study of cytomegalovirus exposure and HLA in healthy donors. Study-wide context: An early data release held 79 million or so unique TCRs from HLA-typed donors. General observations from the study: Immune exposure information available was restricted to CMV serostatus.

The germline V gene encodes CDR1 SEHNR and CDR2 FQNEAQ (reference sequence). V gave up 3 bases and J gave up 3 bases, with 5 bases separating them. The CDR3 covers 12 residues. PCR involved 60 Vbeta and 13 Jbeta primers. Per the authors' pipeline: Among the unique TCR beta chains that a later analysis counted, 80 million to 100 million in all, about 11 million were shared. Clones were sequenced by immunoSEQ multiplex PCR, and TCRdb holds only the in-frame ones, with some missing. V and J calls and clone size are those listed in that table; D and trimming were worked out from the DNA. With tens of thousands of clones in the sample, the ten largest clones hold 9% to 15%. Details on this clone: The antigen is unknown.

The TCR sequence derives from an older woman in good health and CMV-seropositive. The sample was PBMCs. V and J are TRBV7-9 and TRBJ1-1; the D is unclear. The CDR3 region has the DNA TGTGCCAGCAGCTTCGGGGACACTGAAGCTTTCTTT. Protein product: CASSFGDTEAFF.